This T cell receptor (beta chain) was identified during a study of blood T cell dynamics during melanoma immunotherapy. Time point given: pre-treatment baseline. Data came from immunoSEQ multiplex PCR; TCRdb stores just in-frame clones and leaves some out. The sample includes 15,000 to 20,000 clones, approximately 90% of them seen just once. Sequenced here: blood, sampled from a patient treated with checkpoint blockade. The TCR sequence derives from a human donor with melanoma.

CDR3 amino acids: CASSPVQGMGNTIYF. CDR3 bases: TGTGCCAGCAGTCCCGTACAGGGTATGGGAAACACCATATATTTT. The V call is TRBV28, the J call TRBJ1-3; a weak D match, TRBD1 (6 bases). The CDR3 spans 15 residues. The germline V and J ends were trimmed by 5 bases and 4 bases, with 15 bases remaining between them. CDR1 is MDHEN and CDR2 is SYDVKM in the germline V gene.